This TCR beta chain stems from a study of T cell responses to AZD1222 COVID-19 vaccine (dated by TCRdb to about 2021). Some background on the complete study: AZD1222 recipients given second doses at about 4 weeks or at about 12 weeks were pooled, since spike-specific TCR depth and breadth were not found to differ between the two schedules. A total of 233 trial participants underwent TCR sequencing, of whom 207 received two doses of AZD1222 and about 26 received two doses of the MenACWY control vaccine. Trial participants were enrolled by age into subgroups of 18-55, 56-69 and 70-plus years, and roughly 150, 30 and 60 TCR-sequenced participants, respectively, were included in these subgroups.

The CDR3 covers 16 residues, taking in both the cysteine and the phenylalanine. The sequence is cut down to CDR3 DNA, 48 bases in frame from base 1. Based on the germline V gene, the CDR1 and CDR2 sequences are LGHNA and YNFKEQ. Cut back by 1 base and 4 bases, the V and J ends lie 11 bases apart. The CDR3 regions of human TCRbeta chains were analyzed by immunosequencing. From the authors' description of their analysis: Repertoire TCRs were matched against a reference library of SARS-CoV-2-specific TCRs generated with the MIRA antigen-specificity platform. Breadth meant the fraction of unique TCRs that were SARS-CoV-2-associated, whereas depth meant the fraction of total T cells that were SARS-CoV-2-associated. Using the MIRA data, each spike-specific TCR was assigned both to the spike region to which the TCR was reactive and to a CD4 or CD8 class. Log10-transformed breadth and depth values were compared by one-way ANOVA with Sidak's multiple comparisons tests. This is the immuneACCESS table as TCRdb keeps it, with only in-frame sequences that have V and J called. A part of the clones is gone; compared with another copy, unresolved V genes explain less than half, and the rest is unexplained. V and J calls and clone size are those listed in that table; D and trimming were worked out from the DNA. This sample holds about 130,000 clones; approximately 89% were observed only once. The biggest ten clones account for about 6% of the sample.

The full study reports these points: In the small 56-69-year group, the increase in depth fell short of significance, most likely because of low power. Vaccine-associated CD4 TCRs spanned the whole spike protein, with dominant responses in regions 160-218 and 743-854. Reportedly, close to half of the unique spike-specific TCRs recognized epitopes lying outside the regions that are mutated in the B.1.351 and B.1.1.7 variants. A significant rise in spike-specific TCR breadth and depth was observed after two AZD1222 doses relative to day 0 and relative to MenACWY recipients. Conclusions about previously exposed vaccinees are limited, since just a handful of AZD1222 recipients were seropositive for SARS-CoV-2 at baseline. Participants were mostly white British and included more females than males, and it was suggested by the authors that clonal diversity may have been underestimated. Because no samples from the day 14 peak response were available, repertoires could be characterized only after the peak T cell response.

The time point label corresponds to: baseline before first vaccination. Vaccinee samples were obtained from the UK trials COV001 and COV002, which included a single-blind randomized controlled phase 2/3 trial of AZD1222 (ChAdOx1 nCoV-19) in healthy adults. Trial participant PBMC samples were collected at day 0 and day 28 after the second dose for TCRbeta chain sequencing. This clone was found a few times. The antigen it binds to is not known. No base quality values were provided; no much bigger clone lies one nucleotide off. Sequences were derived from peripheral blood, sampled on day 0 of AZD1222 vaccination. This TCR was sampled from an adult in good health. The chain joins TRBV4-2 to TRBJ1-6; the D gene is not confidently resolved. The nucleotides read TGTGCCAGCAGCCAAGTGTCGGCAGATTATAATTCACCCCTCCACTTT. Translated, it gives CASSQVSADYNSPLHF.